This TCR beta chain was profiled in a study of T cell responses to AZD1222 COVID-19 vaccine (dated by TCRdb to about 2021). Context from the whole study: A total of approximately 230 trial participants underwent TCR sequencing, of whom 207 received two doses of AZD1222 and some 25 received two doses of the MenACWY control vaccine. Enrollment into the trials was organized by age into subgroups of 18-55, 56-69 and 70-plus years, and those subgroups contained approximately 150, 30 and 60 TCR-sequenced participants, respectively.

Here is what the overall study found, with its caveats: In the small 56-69-year group, the increase in depth fell short of significance, most likely because of low power. Nearly half of unique spike-specific TCRs reportedly recognized epitopes outside regions mutated in the B.1.351 and B.1.1.7 variants. CD4 TCRs associated with the vaccine covered the entire spike protein, and the dominant responses were in regions 160-218 and 743-854. Participants were mostly white British and included more females than males, and it was suggested by the authors that clonal diversity may have been underestimated. Because no day 14 peak-response samples were available, the repertoires could be characterized only after the peak T cell response. After two AZD1222 doses, spike-specific TCR breadth and depth were significantly higher than at day 0 and than in MenACWY recipients. Only five to seven AZD1222 recipients were SARS-CoV-2 seropositive at baseline, limiting conclusions about previously exposed vaccinees.

Between the V and J ends, shortened by 2 bases and 1 base respectively, the junction contains 6 bases. The germline V gene encodes CDR1 SGDLS and CDR2 YYNGEE. From its cysteine to its phenylalanine, the CDR3 spans 13 amino acids. This entry keeps only the CDR3 DNA: 39 bases, framed from base 1. Turning to this clone: It lacks a known antigen. It has no much larger one-base neighbor in the sample; base qualities were not kept.

The time point label for this specimen denotes: about 28 days (+/-7) after the second vaccine dose. AZD1222 recipients whose second dose came at about 4 weeks and those whose second dose came at about 12 weeks were combined into one group, since spike-specific TCR depth and breadth did not differ between the two schedules. The vaccinee samples were drawn from two UK trials, COV001 and COV002, one of which was a single-blind randomized controlled phase 2/3 trial testing AZD1222 (ChAdOx1 nCoV-19) in healthy adults. Trial participant PBMC samples were collected at day 0 and day 28 after the second dose for TCRbeta chain sequencing. The CDR3 regions of human TCRbeta chains were analyzed by immunosequencing. From the authors' description of their analysis: TCRs in the repertoires were compared against a reference library of SARS-CoV-2-specific TCRs that had been generated with the MIRA antigen-specificity platform. Breadth was defined as the fraction of unique TCRs that were SARS-CoV-2-associated. Depth was defined as the fraction of total T cells that were SARS-CoV-2-associated. Using the MIRA data, each spike-specific TCR was assigned both to the spike region to which the TCR was reactive and to a CD4 or CD8 class. Log10-transformed breadth and depth values were compared by one-way ANOVA with Sidak's multiple comparisons tests. Entries here come from immuneACCESS through TCRdb and include only in-frame sequences with V and J called. Some clones fail to appear in such tables; in the studies checked, an unresolved V gene covers under half of the shortfall, and the cause of the remainder is unknown. V, J and clone size were drawn from that table, and D and trimming were deduced from the DNA. This sample is represented by fewer than 120,000 clones; 92% of them were singletons. The ten largest clones take up about 2.5% of the sample.

This TCR came from an adult who received the AZD1222 COVID-19 vaccine. Source: peripheral blood, taken 28 days after the second AZD1222 dose. In this chain, TRBV9 is recombined with TRBJ1-1; the D gene remains uncertain. The DNA reads TGTGCCAGCAGCGTTTTGGAGAACACTGAAGCTTTCTTT. It codes for CASSVLENTEAFF.